This entry lists 10 T cell receptor beta chains sequenced from one sample in a study of control samples from healthy donors and cancer patients. TCRdb's copy holds only in-frame clones and misses some; the assay was immunoSEQ multiplex PCR. The sample includes around 55,000 clones, roughly 95% seen only once; the top ten take approximately 0.99%. Sequencing input: blood. These receptors were obtained from a woman aged 18-35 years in good health.

The chain has TRBV6-2 or TRBV6-3 and TRBJ2-4, with a tentative D call TRBD2 (6 bases). V lost 1 base to trimming and J lost 4 bases, with 8 bases between them. The CDR3 spans 14 residues. Germline V CDR1 and CDR2: MNHEY, SVGEGT. In DNA form, the CDR3 reads TGTGCCAGCAGTTACTTTAGCGGAAAAAACATTCAGTACTTC. This gives the protein CASSYFSGKNIQYF.

The V and J genes are TRBV20-1 and TRBJ1-1; D gene unclear. With 3 bases removed from V and 9 bases from J, the gap between germline ends came to 11 bases. Looked up from germline, CDR1 is DFQATT and CDR2 is SNEGSKA (reference sequence). The CDR3 has 11 amino acids. The CDR3 region has the DNA TGCAGTGCTAGTCCCGGGAATAAAGCTTTCTTT. This gives the protein CSASPGNKAFF.

The DNA of the CDR3 is TGTGCCAGCAGCGCCCCTGACAGGGCGAACCTCAACTATGGCTACACCTTC. Translation gives CASSAPDRANLNYGYTF. The chain links TRBV9 to TRBJ1-2, with 7 positions matching TRBD1. Per the germline V gene, CDR1 is SGDLS and CDR2 is YYNGEE. CDR3 length: 17 residues. V trimming: 3 bases; J trimming: 2 bases; junction bases outside the gene matches: 13.

The V gene is TRBV6-2 or TRBV6-3, the J gene TRBJ2-3, with 10 bases aligning to TRBD2. J lost 2 bases, V lost 3 bases, and 5 bases had no gene match. CDR1 and CDR2 (germline): MNHEY, SVGEGT. The CDR3 spans 16 residues. The CDR3 DNA reads TGTGCCAGCAGTTATAGCCTAGCGGGGGACACAGATACGCAGTATTTT. Translating it yields CASSYSLAGDTDTQYF.

The chain couples TRBV5-5 to TRBJ1-6, with 10 nucleotides matching TRBD1. Looked up from germline, CDR1 is SGHKS and CDR2 is YYEKEE (reference sequence). The CDR3 spans 15 residues. After removal of 10 bases from V and 5 bases from J, the junction contained 9 bases not matched to a gene. The CDR3 is CAGQETGGHNSPLHF. In nucleotides, the CDR3 is TGTGCCGGCCAGGAGACAGGGGGCCATAATTCACCCCTCCACTTT.

The CDR3 loop reads CASSLGYEQYF. Here the CDR3 DNA reads TGCGCCAGCAGCTTGGGCTACGAGCAGTACTTC. This chain uses TRBV5-1 with TRBJ2-7; no reliable D call. Trimming stripped 0 bases from V and 3 bases from J, with 1 base between. This CDR3 is 11 amino acids long. Germline V gene sequence: CDR1 SGHRS, CDR2 YFSETQ. Supplemented by reference TRBV5-1 and TRBJ2-7, the full variable domain reads KAGVTQTPRYLIKTRGQQVTLSCSPISGHRSVSWYQQTPGQGLQFLFEYFSETQRNKGNFPGRFSGRQFSNSRSEMNVSTLELGDSALYLCASSLGYEQYFGPGTRLTVT.

This clone was seen more than once but under ten times. The chain links TRBV5-6 to TRBJ1-5; D is possibly TRBD1 (5 bases). The CDR3 runs to 14 residues. Trimming took off 1 base at V and 4 bases at J, with 9 bases between the two ends. The germline CDR1 and CDR2 sequences are SGHDT and YYEEEE. CDR3 protein: CASSLKGPNQPQHF. The CDR3 DNA reads TGTGCCAGCAGCTTGAAGGGGCCGAATCAGCCCCAGCATTTT.

The chain is built from TRBV11-2 and TRBJ2-7; D call uncertain. CDR3 length: 13 residues. V was clipped by 5 bases and J by 5 bases, with 13 bases between them. From germline, CDR1 is SGHAT and CDR2 FQNNGV. The CDR3 region is CASSLISVHEQYF. The CDR3 DNA sequence: TGTGCCAGCAGCCTAATAAGTGTCCACGAGCAGTACTTC.

In its sample, this clone was seen a few times. The gene calls are TRBV7-7 and TRBJ2-5; either TRBD1 or TRBD2 may supply D (6 bases each). The V end was cut by 5 bases, the J end by 2 bases, with 24 bases between. This CDR3 contains 18 residues. The germline V gene has CDR1 SSHAT and CDR2 FNYEAQ (reference sequence). CDR3 region: CASSRGVSILGGQETQYF. CDR3 in DNA: TGTGCCAGCAGCCGCGGGGTCTCTATCCTAGGGGGGCAAGAGACCCAGTACTTC.

This rearrangement joins TRBV11-2 to TRBJ2-3; TRBD2 aligns across 8 bases. The CDR3 consists of 15 residues. J gave up 1 base and V 6 bases, and 6 bases lay outside the gene matches. Looked up from germline, CDR1 is SGHAT and CDR2 is FQNNGV. In DNA, the CDR3 is TGTGCCAGCAGAGTTAGCGGGACCCGCACAGATACGCAGTATTTT. Protein sequence: CASRVSGTRTDTQYF.